The entry below gives a single TCR beta chain sequence along with its context. Source study methods: By means of reference gene primer amplification, nucleated cell counts were estimated. Only in-frame clones appear in the TCRdb table, and some are missing; sequencing was by immunoSEQ multiplex PCR. V and J calls and clone size are those listed in that table; D and trimming were worked out from the DNA. The sample includes roughly 100,000 clones, nearly 90% of them seen just once. These data originate in a study of blood T cell repertoires in COVID-19. Across the whole study: Donors in the United States, Italy and Spain gave samples during acute or convalescent COVID-19. PBMCs, B-cell-depleted T cells, or T cells were the source of the cDNA or gDNA that made up the material.

The CDR3 length is 14 residues. Deletions cut 3 bases from V and 1 base from J, with 12 bases between. CDR1 is SQVTM, CDR2 ANQGSEA, per germline. V gene TRBV29-1 combines with J gene TRBJ1-2; weak D call: TRBD1 (5 bases). The receptor was derived from a man aged 50-59 years in a cohort sampled during active COVID-19. The sample was peripheral blood. For the CDR3, the DNA is TGCAGCGTTGATCGGCAGGGCCGTAACTATGGCTACACCTTC. Its protein is CSVDRQGRNYGYTF.